This T cell receptor (beta chain) was identified in a study of control samples from healthy donors and cancer patients. The data were produced by immunoSEQ multiplex PCR, yet TCRdb's version contains in-frame clones alone and is incomplete. Among some 67,000 clones listed, roughly 90% were seen once. The V and J ends lost 8 bases and 0 bases, in that order; junction bases with no gene match: 13. CDR1 and CDR2 (germline): LGHDT, YNNKEL (reference sequence). This CDR3 region has 18 residues. Sequenced: PBMCs. The clonotype comes from a man in his fifties or sixties with lung cancer. This rearrangement joins TRBV3-1 (or the pseudogene TRBV3-2) to TRBJ2-6, with TRBD1 matching 7 bases. CDR3 residues: CASSDRAPRSSGANVLTF. DNA of the CDR3: TGTGCCAGCTCTGACAGGGCCCCCCGTAGCTCTGGGGCCAACGTCCTGACTTTC.